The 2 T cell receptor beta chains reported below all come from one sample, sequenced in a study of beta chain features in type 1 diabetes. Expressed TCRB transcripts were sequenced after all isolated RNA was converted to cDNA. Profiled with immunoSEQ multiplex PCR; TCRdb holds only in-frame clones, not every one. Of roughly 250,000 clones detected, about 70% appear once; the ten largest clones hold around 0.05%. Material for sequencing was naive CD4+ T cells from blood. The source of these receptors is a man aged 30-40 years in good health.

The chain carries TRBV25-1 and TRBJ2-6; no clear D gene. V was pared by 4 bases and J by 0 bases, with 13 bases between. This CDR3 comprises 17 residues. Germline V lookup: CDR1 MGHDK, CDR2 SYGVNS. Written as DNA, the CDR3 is TGTGCCAGCAGTGCTCGGAGAGGAGTCTCTGGGGCCAACGTCCTGACTTTC. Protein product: CASSARRGVSGANVLTF.

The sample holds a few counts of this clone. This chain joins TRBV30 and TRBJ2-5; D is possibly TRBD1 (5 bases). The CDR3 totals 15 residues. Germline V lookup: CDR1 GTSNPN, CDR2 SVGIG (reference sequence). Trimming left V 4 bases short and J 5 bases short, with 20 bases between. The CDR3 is CAWTVGAGVSETQYF. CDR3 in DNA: TGTGCCTGGACTGTAGGGGCAGGTGTTTCCGAGACCCAGTACTTC. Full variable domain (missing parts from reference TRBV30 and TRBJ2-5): SQTIHQWPATLVQPVGSPLSLECTVEGTSNPNLYWYRQAAGRGLQLLFYSVGIGQISSEVPQNLSASRPQDRQFILSSKKLLLSDSGFYLCAWTVGAGVSETQYFGPGTRLLVL.